This T cell receptor (beta chain) originates from a study of T cells in Graves' hyperthyroidism and ophthalmopathy. On this clonotype itself: What it binds is unknown.

Researchers amplified the TCR beta CDR3 regions from RNA transcripts. When the TCR CDR3 underwent first-round RT-PCR, the HTBI primer set was used. Using its own MiXCR run on the multiplex PCR reads, TCRdb lists one record per CDR3 protein. The table lists a few hundred thousand distinct CDR3 sequences, 13% to 15% of them singletons. Findings and limits, study-wide: Most clonotypes expanded in thyroid above 0.001 were likewise present in blood.

The germline V gene has CDR1 SNHLY and CDR2 FYNNEI. CDR3 size: 15 residues. V lost 4 bases, J lost 1 base, and 11 bases lay in between. This chain connects TRBV2 to TRBJ1-5, with D perhaps matching TRBD1 (6 bases). The sample comprised blood. This clonotype was sampled from a woman in her fifties or sixties with Graves' hyperthyroidism that later progressed to Graves' ophthalmopathy. The CDR3 reads CASSAGHASNQPQHF. CDR3 bases: TGTGCCAGCAGTGCGGGACATGCAAGCAATCAGCCCCAGCATTTT. Full variable domain (outside the CDR3, taken from reference TRBV2 and TRBJ1-5): EPEVTQTPSHQVTQMGQEVILRCVPISNHLYFYWYRQILGQKVEFLVSFYNNEISEKSEIFDDQFSVERPDGSNFTLKIRSTKLEDSAMYFCASSAGHASNQPQHFGDGTRLSIL.